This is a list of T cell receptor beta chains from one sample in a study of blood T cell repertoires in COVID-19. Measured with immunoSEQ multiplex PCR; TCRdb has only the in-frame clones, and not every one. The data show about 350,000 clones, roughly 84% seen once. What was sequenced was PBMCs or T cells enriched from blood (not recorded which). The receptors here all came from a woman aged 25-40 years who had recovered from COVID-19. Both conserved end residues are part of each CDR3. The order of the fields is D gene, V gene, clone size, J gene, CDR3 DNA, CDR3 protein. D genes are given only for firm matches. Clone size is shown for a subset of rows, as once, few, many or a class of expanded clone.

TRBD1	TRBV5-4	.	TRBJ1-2	TGTGCCAGCAGCTTGGACAGGGGGAACTATGGCTACACCTTC	CASSLDRGNYGYTF
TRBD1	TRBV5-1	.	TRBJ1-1	TGCGCCAGCAGCTGGACAGGAGGTGAAGCTTTCTTT	CASSWTGGEAFF
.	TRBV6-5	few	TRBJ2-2	TGTGCCAGCAGTAAAACGACAGACACCGGGGAGCTGTTTTTT	CASSKTTDTGELFF
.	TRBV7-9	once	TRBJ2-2	TGTGCCAGCAGCTTAGAATCTACGGCGGGGACCGGGGAGCTGTTTTTT	CASSLESTAGTGELFF
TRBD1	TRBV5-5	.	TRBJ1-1	TGTGCCAGCAGCGCGGACAGGGGGAACACTGAAGCTTTCTTT	CASSADRGNTEAFF
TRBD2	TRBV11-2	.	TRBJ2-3	TGTGCCAGCAGCTCTGTACTAGCGGGGGCCCGGCCCCCAGATACGCAGTATTTT	CASSSVLAGARPPDTQYF
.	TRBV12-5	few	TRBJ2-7	TGTGCTAGTGCATGGGGCCTAGGGGGCGAGCAGTACTTC	CASAWGLGGEQYF
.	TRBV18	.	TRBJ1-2	TGTGCCAGCTCACCAGTGAAGGGTGGGGCCCCTATTGGCTACACCTTC	CASSPVKGGAPIGYTF
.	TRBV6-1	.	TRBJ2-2	TGTGCCAGCAGTGATCGGGGGGCAGCGAACACCGGGGAGCTGTTTTTT	CASSDRGAANTGELFF
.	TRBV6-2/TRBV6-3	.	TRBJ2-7	TGTGCCAGCAGCCTCAACAGGTACGAGCAGTACTTC	CASSLNRYEQYF
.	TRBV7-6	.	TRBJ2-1	TGTGCCAGCAGCTTAGATCTGAGTCCAGGGGCCTACAATGAGCAGTTCTTC	CASSLDLSPGAYNEQFF
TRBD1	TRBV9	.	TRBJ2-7	TGTGCCAGCAGCCCGATGGGACAGTATAACTACGAGCAGTACTTC	CASSPMGQYNYEQYF
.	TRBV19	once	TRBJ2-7	TGTGCCAGTAGGCACCAAGGGGGAGGGAACGAGCAGTACTTC	CASRHQGGGNEQYF
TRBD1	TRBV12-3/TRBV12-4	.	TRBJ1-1	TGTGCCAGCAGCTCCACAGGGGGCCTTGAAGCTTTCTTT	CASSSTGGLEAFF
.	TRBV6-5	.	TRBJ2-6	TGTGCCAGCAGATCATCTGGCGGGGCCAACGTCCTGACTTTC	CASRSSGGANVLTF
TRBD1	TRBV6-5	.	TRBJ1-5	TGTGCCAGCAGTTACTCGGGGACAGGGAATCAGCCCCAGCATTTT	CASSYSGTGNQPQHF
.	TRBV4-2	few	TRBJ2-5	TGTGCCAGCAGCCTTGCTGTGGCGGGGCGGGAGACCCAGTACTTC	CASSLAVAGRETQYF
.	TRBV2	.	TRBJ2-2	TGTGCCATCACAGGGACCTCCACCGGGGAGCTGTTTTTT	CAITGTSTGELFF
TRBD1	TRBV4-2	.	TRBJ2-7	TGTGCCAGCAGCCAAGAGACAGGGGGCTGGTACGAGCAGTACTTC	CASSQETGGWYEQYF
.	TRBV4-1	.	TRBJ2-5	TGCGCCAGCAGCCAACCCGCTAGCAGGGAGACCCAGTACTTC	CASSQPASRETQYF
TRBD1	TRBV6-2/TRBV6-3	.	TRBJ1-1	TGTGCCAGCAGCCCGGACAGGGGGGCTGAAGCTTTCTTT	CASSPDRGAEAFF
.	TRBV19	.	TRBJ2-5	TGTGCCAGTAGTTACGGGGGGCCAATACAAGAGACCCAGTACTTC	CASSYGGPIQETQYF
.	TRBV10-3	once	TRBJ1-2	TGTGCCACCACCAGAGGGCGTTTCGATGGCTACACCTTC	CATTRGRFDGYTF
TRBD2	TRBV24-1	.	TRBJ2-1	TGTGCCACCAGTGATCCACTAGCGGGGGGTTACAATGAGCAGTTCTTC	CATSDPLAGGYNEQFF
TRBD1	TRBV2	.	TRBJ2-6	TGTGCCAGCAGTCCAATCGTTCAGGGGGCTGGGGCCAACGTCCTGACTTTC	CASSPIVQGAGANVLTF
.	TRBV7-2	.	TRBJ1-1	TGTGCCAGCAGCCAACTTCTTGATACTGAAGCTTTCTTT	CASSQLLDTEAFF
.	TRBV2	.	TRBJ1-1	TGTGCCAGCAGTGAAGCGATAAGGGAGTGGAACACTGAAGCTTTCTTT	CASSEAIREWNTEAFF
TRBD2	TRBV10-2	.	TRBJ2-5	TGCGCCAGCAGTGGACTAGCGGGGGGCCCTGAATACTTC	CASSGLAGGPEYF
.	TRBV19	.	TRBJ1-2	TGTGCCAGTAGACAGGGCTATGGCTACACCTTC	CASRQGYGYTF
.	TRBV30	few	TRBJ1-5	TGTGCCTGGAGTTACAGGGGCAATCAGCCCCAGCATTTT	CAWSYRGNQPQHF
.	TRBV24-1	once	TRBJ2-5	TGTGCCACCAGTGATAACAGGGACGAGACCCAGTACTTC	CATSDNRDETQYF
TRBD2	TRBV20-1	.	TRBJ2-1	TGCAGTGGACTAGCGGGGGGGGAGCAGTTCTTC	CSGLAGGEQFF
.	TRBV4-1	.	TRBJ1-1	TGCGCCAGCAGCCAAGATATGAACACTGAAGCTTTCTTT	CASSQDMNTEAFF
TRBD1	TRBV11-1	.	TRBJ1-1	TGTGCCAGCAGCCAACTTGGGACAGGTGTACACACTGAAGCTTTCTTT	CASSQLGTGVHTEAFF
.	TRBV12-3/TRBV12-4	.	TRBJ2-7	TGTGCCAGCCGTATTGGGGGGAAGTACGAGCAGTACTTC	CASRIGGKYEQYF
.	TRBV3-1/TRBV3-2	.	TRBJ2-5	TGTGCCAGCAGCGTCGAGGGGGACGAGGAGACCCAGTACTTC	CASSVEGDEETQYF